Reported below is one T cell receptor (beta chain). Its antigen remains unidentified. Amplification used 60 Vbeta primers and 13 Jbeta primers. Libraries were prepared by immunoSEQ multiplex PCR; TCRdb keeps only in-frame clonotypes and omits some of them. This sample has around 250,000 clones, with around nine tenths found just once. CDR1 is MNHNS and CDR2 is SASEGT in the germline V gene. The CDR3 is made up of 15 amino acids. Trimming took 5 bases from V and 3 from J; bases not matched to a gene: 9. This entry comes from a study of cytomegalovirus exposure and HLA in healthy donors. Points from the study as a whole: A later analysis linked a missense DCLRE1C variant to TCR beta V- and J-gene trimming.

The TCR was taken from a girl aged 2 to 10 in good health and CMV-seronegative. The chain uses TRBV6-1 and TRBJ2-7, with 8 bases aligning to TRBD1. What was sequenced was PBMCs. CDR3 region: CASSTTGQGVYEQYF. The CDR3, as DNA: TGTGCCAGCAGTACAACTGGACAGGGAGTCTACGAGCAGTACTTC.